These 32 T cell receptor beta chains originate from one sample sequenced in a study of blood T cell repertoires in COVID-19 (dated by TCRdb to the early 2020s). Library preparation used the immunoSEQ multiplex PCR assay. Not all clones reach the TCRdb copy of this immuneACCESS table, which keeps in-frame sequences only. Checked studies attribute under half of the gap to unresolved V genes and leave the rest unexplained. The sample includes 300,000 to 350,000 clones, with about 87% observed a single time. Over 4.5% of the sample belongs to the ten largest clones. Sequencing was performed on PBMCs or T cells enriched from blood (not recorded which). Every receptor here comes from a young man who had recovered from COVID-19.

J is TRBJ1-1 and V is TRBV5-1, with TRBD1 matching 7 bases. CDR1 SGHRS and CDR2 YFSETQ come from the germline V gene. The CDR3 totals 16 residues. After removal of 4 bases from V and 0 bases from J, the junction contained 9 bases not matched to a gene. The CDR3 here is CASSAWDSPMNTEAFF. The CDR3 DNA is TGCGCCAGCAGCGCATGGGACAGTCCTATGAACACTGAAGCTTTCTTT.

V and J are TRBV12-3 or TRBV12-4 and TRBJ2-2; 8 nucleotides line up with TRBD2. J gave up 6 bases and V 5 bases, and 2 bases lay outside the gene matches. This CDR3 has 13 amino acids. CDR3 sequence: CASSLGGAGELFF. The CDR3 region has the DNA TGTGCCAGCAGTCTCGGGGGGGCCGGGGAGCTGTTTTTT.

The chain recombines TRBV15 with TRBJ2-5; 8 bases are a match to TRBD1. The CDR3 spans 16 residues. Losses at the gene ends were 1 base for V and 7 bases for J; bases not matched to a gene: 11. From germline, CDR1 is LNHNV and CDR2 YYDKDF (reference sequence). The CDR3 nucleotides are TGTGCCACCAGCAGAGGGACAGGGTTACTTTTTGGGACCCAGTACTTC. It specifies CATSRGTGLLFGTQYF.

This chain links TRBV5-1 with TRBJ1-2; weak D call: TRBD1 (5 bases). The CDR3 runs to 15 residues. Trimming stripped 6 bases from V and 4 bases from J, with 19 bases between. Germline-derived CDR1 and CDR2 are SGHRS and YFSETQ. The CDR3 protein is CASTPGDRESYGYTF. CDR3 DNA sequence: TGCGCCAGCACCCCGGGGGACCGAGAGTCCTATGGCTACACCTTC.

This clone was seen more than once but under ten times. This sequence joins TRBV5-1 and TRBJ2-2; weak D call: TRBD1 (6 bases). Germline loops: CDR1 SGHRS, CDR2 YFSETQ. V gave up 2 bases and J gave up 3 bases, with 17 bases separating them. This CDR3 comprises 17 residues. The CDR3 sequence is CASSFSFGTPYTGELFF. Written as DNA, the CDR3 is TGCGCCAGCAGCTTCAGTTTCGGGACACCATACACCGGGGAGCTGTTTTTT.

The chain has TRBV12-3 or TRBV12-4 and TRBJ2-1; 8 bases agree with TRBD1. This CDR3 is 12 amino acids long. Unmatched junction bases numbered 3, after V lost 6 bases and J lost 8 bases. CDR3: CASSTQGDEQFF. CDR3 nucleotide sequence: TGTGCCAGCAGCACACAGGGGGATGAGCAGTTCTTC.

For the CDR3, the DNA is TGCGCCAGCAGCGTGGGACAGGGACGAGAGACCCAGTACTTC. Its protein is CASSVGQGRETQYF. J is TRBJ2-5 and V is TRBV5-1; TRBD1 matches at 9 bases. The junction had 5 bases not matched to a gene; V was cut back by 4 bases and J by 4 bases. The germline CDR1 and CDR2 sequences are SGHRS and YFSETQ. CDR3 length equals 14 residues.

The chain combines TRBV27 with TRBJ2-7; D unresolved. Trimming stripped 7 bases from V and 2 bases from J, with 12 bases between. The CDR3 covers 13 residues. The germline V gene encodes CDR1 MNHEY and CDR2 SMNVEV (reference sequence). The CDR3 here is CASKRGGTYEQYF. Here the CDR3 DNA reads TGTGCCAGCAAAAGAGGCGGAACCTACGAGCAGTACTTC.

The CDR3 region has the DNA TGTGCCAGCAGCTTATCCCAGGGGTCGTCCGGGGAGCTGTTTTTT. Its translation is CASSLSQGSSGELFF. V is TRBV7-2 and J is TRBJ2-2; weak D call: TRBD1 (6 bases). Trimming removed 2 bases from V and 6 bases from J, with 13 bases in between. Germline V gene data show CDR1 as SGHTA and CDR2 as FQGNSA. The CDR3 consists of 15 residues. Full variable domain (outside the CDR3, taken from reference TRBV7-2 and TRBJ2-2): GAGVSQSPSNKVTEKGKDVELRCDPISGHTALYWYRQSLGQGLEFLIYFQGNSAPDKSGLPSDRFSAERTGGSVSTLTIQRTQQEDSAVYLCASSLSQGSSGELFFGEGSRLTVL.

The V gene is TRBV19, the J gene TRBJ2-7; possible D gene TRBD2, 5 bases. The length of the CDR3 is 13 residues. Germline V lookup: CDR1 LNHDA, CDR2 SQIVND (reference sequence). V was clipped by 3 bases and J by 1 base, with 7 bases between them. The DNA for the CDR3 is TGTGCCAGTAGTATTGAGGGTTCCTACGAGCAGTACTTC. It yields the protein CASSIEGSYEQYF.

The J gene is TRBJ2-1, the V gene TRBV5-6; TRBD2 agrees at 14 bases. Germline V gene lookup returns CDR1 SGHDT and CDR2 YYEEEE. With V trimmed by 6 bases and J by 9 bases, 17 bases remained unmatched. This CDR3 contains 18 residues. The CDR3 sequence is CASTGLAGGNPLGGEQFF. The DNA of the CDR3 is TGTGCCAGCACCGGACTAGCGGGGGGCAACCCCCTTGGGGGTGAGCAGTTCTTC.

The gene calls are TRBV27 and TRBJ2-1; 7 bases are a match to TRBD2. Per germline, CDR1 MNHEY and CDR2 SMNVEV (reference sequence). The CDR3 runs 12 residues. V shed 6 bases, J shed 9 bases, and the junction held 5 bases outside the gene matches. The CDR3 DNA reads as TGTGCCAGCAGACCAACGGGGGGTGAGCAGTTCTTC. Its protein is CASRPTGGEQFF.

The chain employs TRBV7-6 and TRBJ2-7, with 7 bases aligning to TRBD1. The ends lost 4 bases at V and 2 bases at J; junction bases unmatched: 8. Germline lookup yields CDR1 SGHVS and CDR2 FNYEAQ. The CDR3 runs to 15 residues. The CDR3 region has the DNA TGTGCCAGCAGCTCACGACAGGGTGGCACCTACGAGCAGTACTTC. Its protein product is CASSSRQGGTYEQYF.

The rearrangement links TRBV25-1 to TRBJ1-3; possible D gene TRBD1, 6 bases. Germline CDR1 MGHDK, CDR2 SYGVNS. This CDR3 comprises 15 residues. V lost 7 bases to trimming and J lost 0 bases, with 13 bases between them. CDR3 protein: CASKFGGRSGNTIYF. The DNA of the CDR3 is TGTGCCAGCAAGTTTGGGGGCCGCTCTGGAAACACCATATATTTT.

The chain has TRBV14 and TRBJ2-7; 8 nucleotides agree with TRBD1. The CDR3 consists of 14 residues. Germline CDR1 and CDR2: SGHDN and FVKESK. V lost 5 bases, J lost 6 bases, and 9 bases stayed unmatched. The CDR3 region has the DNA TGTGCCAGCAGCTTTCAGGGGGCTTTCATCGAGCAGTACTTC. This sequence encodes CASSFQGAFIEQYF. Full variable domain (outside the CDR3, taken from reference TRBV14 and TRBJ2-7): EAGVTQFPSHSVIEKGQTVTLRCDPISGHDNLYWYRRVMGKEIKFLLHFVKESKQDESGMPNNRFLAERTGGTYSTLKVQPAELEDSGVYFCASSFQGAFIEQYFGPGTRLTVT.

CDR3 bases: TGTGCCAGTAGTATTGCGGGGAGCACAGATACGCAGTATTTT. Translating it yields CASSIAGSTDTQYF. The chain uses TRBV19 and TRBJ2-3; maybe TRBD2 (6 bases). V lost 3 bases, J lost 0 bases, and 7 bases lay in between. The CDR3 is 14 residues long. CDR1 LNHDA and CDR2 SQIVND come from the germline V gene (reference sequence).

The V gene is TRBV28, the J gene TRBJ1-5; D is perhaps TRBD1 (6 bases). Germline V gene lookup returns CDR1 MDHEN and CDR2 SYDVKM. This CDR3 is 16 amino acids long. V dropped 6 bases and J dropped 2 bases, with 17 bases sitting between them. The CDR3 nucleotides are TGTGCCAGCAGAACCACAGGGACGTCGGGCAATCAGCCCCAGCATTTT. Protein: CASRTTGTSGNQPQHF.

The chain recombines TRBV27 with TRBJ1-6, with D unclear. From germline, CDR1 is MNHEY and CDR2 SMNVEV (reference sequence). V lost 3 bases and J lost 5, with 14 bases in between. This CDR3 is built from 16 residues. This chain's CDR3 is CASSFEPIADNSPLHF. The CDR3 DNA follows: TGTGCCAGCAGTTTCGAGCCCATTGCTGATAATTCACCCCTCCACTTT.

The gene calls are TRBV7-2 and TRBJ1-5; 7 bases are a match to TRBD1. Trimming removed 6 bases from V and 4 bases from J; junction bases left unmatched: 9. Germline V gene data show CDR1 as SGHTA and CDR2 as FQGNSA. This CDR3 contains 15 residues. In DNA, the CDR3 is TGTGCCAGCAGACCACCGGGACAGCGGAATCAGCCCCAGCATTTT. Protein: CASRPPGQRNQPQHF.

The chain uses TRBV7-9 and TRBJ1-1, with 7 bases fitting TRBD1. The CDR3 loop spans 14 amino acids. The J segment lost 4 bases and the V segment lost 3 bases, leaving 5 bases of the junction unmatched. The germline CDR1 and CDR2 sequences are SEHNR and FQNEAQ (reference sequence). The DNA for the CDR3 is TGTGCCAGCAGCTTTCAGGGGGAGAGCACTGAAGCTTTCTTT. Translating it yields CASSFQGESTEAFF.

The V and J genes are TRBV30 and TRBJ1-6, with 7 bases fitting TRBD1. After removal of 3 bases from V and 3 bases from J, the junction contained 2 bases not matched to a gene. This CDR3 region has 14 residues. Germline CDR1 reads GTSNPN; CDR2 reads SVGIG (reference sequence). CDR3 in DNA: TGTGCCTGGAGATGGGACAGCTATAATTCACCCCTCCACTTT. Its protein is CAWRWDSYNSPLHF.

In DNA form, the CDR3 reads TGTGCCAGCAGTACAACCGGGACAGGGGGTGTCGAGCAGTACTTC. It specifies CASSTTGTGGVEQYF. V gene TRBV28 combines with J gene TRBJ2-7, with TRBD1 identical over 11 bases. This CDR3 contains 15 residues. Germline V gene data show CDR1 as MDHEN and CDR2 as SYDVKM. V trimming: 5 bases; J trimming: 6 bases; junction bases outside the gene matches: 9.

V and J are TRBV6-5 and TRBJ2-3; 8 bases agree with TRBD2. Germline CDR1 and CDR2: MNHEY and SVGAGI. The CDR3 totals 15 residues. V trimming: 4 bases; J trimming: 4 bases; junction bases outside the gene matches: 7. In DNA, the CDR3 is TGTGCCAGCAGTTTCCTTACTAGCGGCGCAGATACGCAGTATTTT. Amino acids: CASSFLTSGADTQYF.

The count of this clone is one. The chain carries TRBV10-3 and TRBJ1-2; D is ambiguous. CDR3 length: 13 amino acids. CDR1 is ENHRY, CDR2 SYGVKD, per germline. V lost 3 bases and J lost 5, with 10 bases in between. CDR3 sequence (DNA): TGTGCCATCAGTGAAAGCGGCCGTTATGGCTACACCTTC. Translated: CAISESGRYGYTF.

The rearrangement uses TRBV10-1 and TRBJ1-6; TRBD1 matches 10 bases. CDR1 is WNHNN, CDR2 SYGVQD, per germline (reference sequence). Trimming at V came to 5 bases and at J to 0 bases, leaving 7 bases not matched to a gene. This CDR3 region has 18 residues. As DNA, the CDR3 is TGCGCCAGCAGTTTGGGACAGGGGAAAAGCTCCTATAATTCACCCCTCCACTTT. It is translated as CASSLGQGKSSYNSPLHF.

This chain links TRBV6-5 with TRBJ2-3; TRBD1 agrees at 8 bases. The CDR3 spans 16 residues. Germline CDR1 is MNHEY and CDR2 is SVGAGI. After removal of 4 bases from V and 0 bases from J, the junction contained 6 bases not matched to a gene. The CDR3 nucleotides are TGTGCCAGCAGTTGGACAGGGATATCGAGCACAGATACGCAGTATTTT. Encoded protein: CASSWTGISSTDTQYF.

This clone appeared a single time. The chain couples TRBV5-8 to TRBJ1-4, with 8 bases aligning to TRBD1. V shed 3 bases, J shed 8 bases, and the junction held 6 bases outside the gene matches. Germline values: CDR1 SGHTS, CDR2 YDEGEE. The CDR3 is made up of 14 amino acids. CDR3: CASSSGQGGEKLFF. The CDR3 DNA reads TGTGCCAGCAGCTCCGGACAGGGTGGGGAAAAACTGTTTTTT.

The rearrangement uses TRBV19 and TRBJ2-1; 9 positions match TRBD1. The CDR3 contains 15 residues. Germline-derived CDR1 and CDR2 are LNHDA and SQIVND (reference sequence). With 4 bases clipped from V and 9 bases from J, the junction kept 10 bases outside the gene matches. The CDR3 loop is CASSNRDRVSGEQFF. The CDR3 DNA is TGTGCCAGTAGTAACCGGGACAGGGTATCTGGTGAGCAGTTCTTC.

The rearrangement links TRBV3-1 (or the pseudogene TRBV3-2) to TRBJ1-4; 8 nucleotides align to TRBD1. Germline-derived CDR1 and CDR2 are LGHDT and YNNKEL (reference sequence). With 4 bases clipped from V and 3 bases from J, the junction kept 7 bases outside the gene matches. The length of the CDR3 is 16 residues. CDR3 sequence reads: CASSPSTGGPNEKLFF. CDR3 nucleotides: TGTGCCAGCAGCCCGTCTACAGGGGGACCTAATGAAAAACTGTTTTTT.

The genes are TRBV13 and TRBJ1-4, with D uncertain. The germline V gene has CDR1 PRHDT and CDR2 FYEKMQ (reference sequence). CDR3 length: 15 amino acids. Trimming shortened V by 3 bases and J by 0 bases, and 8 bases separated the two germline ends. CDR3 amino acids: CASSLAVATNEKLFF. In DNA, the CDR3 is TGTGCCAGCAGCTTGGCAGTTGCAACTAATGAAAAACTGTTTTTT. Filled out from reference TRBV13 and TRBJ1-4, the complete variable domain reads AAGVIQSPRHLIKEKRETATLKCYPIPRHDTVYWYQQGPGQDPQFLISFYEKMQSDKGSIPDRFSAQQFSDYHSELNMSSLELGDSALYFCASSLAVATNEKLFFGSGTQLSVL.

The chain combines TRBV25-1 with TRBJ1-2; the match to TRBD1 covers 7 bases. Germline CDR1 is MGHDK and CDR2 is SYGVNS. V was clipped by 4 bases and J by 5 bases; unmatched bases: 1. The CDR3 sequence is 12 residues long. CDR3 protein: CASSAGGYGYTF. The DNA of the CDR3 is TGTGCCAGCAGTGCAGGGGGGTATGGCTACACCTTC.

V is TRBV2 and J is TRBJ2-5, with a possible D match to TRBD2 (7 bases). CDR3 size: 15 residues. Germline CDR1 reads SNHLY; CDR2 reads FYNNEI. The V end was cut by 6 bases, the J end by 5 bases, with 19 bases between. Written as DNA, the CDR3 is TGTGCCAGCAGCTCCGGGACGGGGGGCAGGGAGACCCAGTACTTC. Translated, it gives CASSSGTGGRETQYF.